This is a list of T cell receptor beta chains from one sample in a study of T-cell memory formation after mild COVID-19. One entry per CDR3 protein, called by TCRdb with MiXCR from the 5' RACE reads. The data contain fewer than 200,000 distinct CDR3 sequences, roughly 13% of them seen just once; the ten biggest clones take up 2.5% to 3.5%. Material for sequencing was PBMCs or a T cell subset sorted from them (not recorded which). The receptor set was obtained from a man between 18 and 35 years old who had mild COVID-19 (a few samples of this study predate the infection). Cell type and time point are not known. The CDR3 runs from the conserved cysteine through the conserved F or W. A D gene is named only where the DNA matches it firmly. A row's size may be missing; if present it is once, few, many or a size class.

CASNKGLTTGELFF | TGCGCCAGCAATAAGGGGTTGACCACCGGGGAGCTGTTTTTT | few | TRBV4-3 | . | TRBJ2-2
CASSLSVSTDTQYF | TGTGCCAGCAGTTTATCGGTATCCACAGATACGCAGTATTTT | few | TRBV27 | . | TRBJ2-3
CASALLREGDTEAFF | TGTGCCAGCGCATTACTCAGGGAAGGGGACACTGAAGCTTTCTTT | . | TRBV19 | . | TRBJ1-1
CASSLQVMNTEAFF | TGCGCCAGCAGCTTACAGGTTATGAACACTGAAGCTTTCTTT | few | TRBV5-1 | . | TRBJ1-1
CSGRDRVWETQYF | TGCAGCGGCCGGGACAGGGTTTGGGAGACCCAGTACTTC | many | TRBV29-1 | TRBD1 | TRBJ2-5
CASSHYGGNTIYF | TGTGCCAGCAGCCACTATGGAGGAAACACCATATATTTT | few | TRBV3-1 | . | TRBJ1-3
CASSLSAVVDTQYF | TGTGCCAGCAGTTTATCCGCAGTGGTAGATACGCAGTATTTT | few | TRBV27 | . | TRBJ2-3
CASSLEGQQETQYF | TGTGCCAGCAGCTTGGAGGGACAGCAAGAGACCCAGTACTTC | . | TRBV5-6 | TRBD1 | TRBJ2-5
CASSRTGANSPLHF | TGTGCCAGCAGCCGGACAGGGGCTAATTCACCCCTCCACTTT | . | TRBV7-8 | TRBD1 | TRBJ1-6
CASSSQVGETLHF | TGTGCCAGCAGCTCTCAGGTGGGGGAGACCCTCCACTTT | few | TRBV7-3 | . | TRBJ1-6
CATGPSGGHYNEQFF | TGTGCCACCGGGCCTAGCGGGGGCCACTACAATGAGCAGTTCTTC | many | TRBV10-3 | TRBD2 | TRBJ2-1
CASSLASGRVETQYF | TGTGCCAGCAGCCTAGCTAGTGGGCGCGTGGAGACCCAGTACTTC | few | TRBV7-2 | . | TRBJ2-5
CASSLSRGRDTQYF | TGTGCCAGCAGTTTGTCCAGGGGGAGGGATACGCAGTATTTT | few | TRBV27 | . | TRBJ2-3
CSARDTTIYGYTF | TGCAGTGCTAGGGATACTACCATCTATGGCTACACCTTC | few | TRBV20-1 | . | TRBJ1-2
CASRAGGLYTGELFF | TGTGCCAGCAGAGCGGGGGGGCTTTACACCGGGGAGCTGTTTTTT | . | TRBV12-3/TRBV12-4 | TRBD2 | TRBJ2-2
CASSPGAGGNGETQYF | TGTGCCAGCAGTCCGGGGGCGGGGGGAAACGGAGAGACCCAGTACTTC | many | TRBV27 | TRBD2 | TRBJ2-5
CASSWSTRSHEKLFF | TGTGCCAGCAGTTGGTCGACCCGATCGCATGAAAAACTGTTTTTT | . | TRBV28 | . | TRBJ1-4
CASSPTVEGYGYTF | TGTGCCAGCTCACCCACAGTGGAGGGCTATGGCTACACCTTC | . | TRBV18 | . | TRBJ1-2
CASRRNLGNTIYF | TGTGCCAGCCGCCGGAACCTAGGAAACACCATATATTTT | few | TRBV6-2/TRBV6-3 | . | TRBJ1-3
CASGPVPDTAPFSNQPQRF | TGCGCCAGCGGACCCGTCCCGGACACTGCCCCCTTTAGCAATCAGCCCCAGCGTTTT | . | TRBV5-1 | . | TRBJ1-5
CASSLRTSGYNEQFF | TGCGCCAGCAGCTTGCGGACTAGCGGCTACAATGAGCAGTTCTTC | . | TRBV5-1 | TRBD2 | TRBJ2-1
CASSLGARDTQYF | TGTGCCAGCAGCTTAGGGGCCAGGGATACGCAGTATTTT | . | TRBV7-2 | . | TRBJ2-3
CASSDRIMNTEAFF | TGTGCCAGCAGTGACAGGATTATGAACACTGAAGCTTTCTTT | few | TRBV6-5 | . | TRBJ1-1
CSLDRDYGYTF | TGCAGCCTGGACAGGGACTATGGCTACACCTTC | . | TRBV29-1 | TRBD1 | TRBJ1-2
CSARAPGLNTYEQYF | TGCAGTGCTAGAGCGCCGGGACTAAACACCTACGAGCAGTACTTC | few | TRBV20-1 | TRBD2 | TRBJ2-7
CASSRQGTGYGYTF | TGTGCCAGCAGTAGACAGGGGACTGGCTATGGCTACACCTTC | . | TRBV12-3/TRBV12-4 | TRBD1 | TRBJ1-2
CASSLNRSGGLLFF | TGTGCCAGCAGCTTAAATCGCTCAGGGGGACTCCTGTTTTTT | few | TRBV7-2 | . | TRBJ2-2
CASLRTSGVYEQYF | TGTGCCAGCTTGCGCACCTCAGGGGTATACGAGCAGTACTTC | . | TRBV7-2 | . | TRBJ2-7
CASSLWPRETQYF | TGTGCCAGCAGCTTATGGCCCCGGGAGACCCAGTACTTC | . | TRBV7-9 | . | TRBJ2-5
CASSVVGPNTEAFF | TGTGCCAGCAGCGTCGTGGGGCCGAACACTGAAGCTTTCTTT | few | TRBV9 | . | TRBJ1-1
CASSADVPPSSYNEQFF | TGCGCCAGCAGCGCTGATGTGCCGCCGAGCTCCTACAATGAGCAGTTCTTC | . | TRBV5-1 | . | TRBJ2-1
CASSTDRGQETQYF | TGTGCCAGCAGTACGGACAGGGGACAAGAGACCCAGTACTTC | few | TRBV6-1 | TRBD1 | TRBJ2-5
CASKSLNTGELFF | TGTGCCAGCAAATCTTTGAACACCGGGGAGCTGTTTTTT | few | TRBV12-3/TRBV12-4 | . | TRBJ2-2
CSAAEAGTQYF | TGCAGTGCCGCAGAGGCAGGTACGCAGTATTTT | . | TRBV20-1 | . | TRBJ2-3
CASSPRYSNQPQHF | TGCGCCAGCAGCCCAAGATACAGCAATCAGCCCCAGCATTTT | . | TRBV4-3 | . | TRBJ1-5
CASSLGPSYNEQFF | TGTGCCAGCAGCTTGGGCCCCTCCTACAATGAGCAGTTCTTC | few | TRBV5-5 | . | TRBJ2-1
CASSREGERYGYTF | TGTGCCAGCAGCCGTGAGGGGGAGAGATATGGCTACACCTTC | . | TRBV3-1 | . | TRBJ1-2
CASGLWGYGYTF | TGTGCCAGCGGGTTGTGGGGCTATGGCTACACCTTC | . | TRBV28 | . | TRBJ1-2
CASRAYGDPSYNEQFF | TGTGCCAGCAGGGCCTACGGGGATCCCTCCTACAATGAGCAGTTCTTC | medium-sized | TRBV7-9 | . | TRBJ2-1
CASGGLADDTQYF | TGCGCCAGCGGCGGACTAGCGGATGATACGCAGTATTTT | few | TRBV5-1 | TRBD2 | TRBJ2-3
CASSPREITQYF | TGTGCCAGCAGCCCAAGGGAAATAACGCAGTATTTT | few | TRBV3-1 | . | TRBJ2-3
CAWTLQLYNSPLHF | TGTGCCTGGACGTTACAGCTGTATAATTCACCCCTCCACTTT | . | TRBV30 | . | TRBJ1-6
CASSQLSGGAAETQYF | TGTGCCAGCAGCCAATTGAGCGGGGGGGCCGCCGAGACCCAGTACTTC | many | TRBV4-2 | TRBD2 | TRBJ2-5
CAWSVSGSEKLFF | TGTGCCTGGAGTGTATCTGGGAGTGAAAAACTGTTTTTT | . | TRBV30 | . | TRBJ1-4
CASTTRWGEQFF | TGTGCCAGTACCACTCGGTGGGGTGAGCAGTTCTTC | few | TRBV19 | . | TRBJ2-1
CASSSRDRENSPLHF | TGTGCCAGCAGCAGCCGGGACCGCGAGAATTCACCCCTCCACTTT | . | TRBV9 | . | TRBJ1-6
CASSAGIIGYTF | TGTGCCAGCAGTGCAGGGATCATCGGCTACACCTTC | few | TRBV2 | . | TRBJ1-2
CASRGGLTDYGYTF | TGCGCCAGCAGGGGTGGTTTGACGGACTATGGCTACACCTTC | few | TRBV5-1 | . | TRBJ1-2
CASSYRGAETQYF | TGTGCCAGCAGCTATAGGGGGGCGGAGACCCAGTACTTC | many | TRBV5-4 | . | TRBJ2-5